Below, 22 T cell receptor beta chains from the same sample are listed, as sequenced in a study of blood T cell repertoires in COVID-19. Here immunoSEQ multiplex PCR was the method, and the copy in TCRdb shows in-frame clones only, minus some. Among around 260,000 clones, approximately 88% were seen once, and the ten largest hold approximately 0.85%. Source material: peripheral blood. These receptors originate from a middle-aged woman who had recovered from COVID-19.

Points on this clone: This specimen includes other DNA sequences encoding the same CDR3. This rearrangement joins TRBV5-1 to TRBJ2-1, with TRBD2 matching over 7 bases. V trimming: 4 bases; J trimming: 1 base; junction bases outside the gene matches: 5. CDR3 size: 15 residues. Germline V gene sequence: CDR1 SGHRS, CDR2 YFSETQ. Here the CDR3 reads CASSPSGPSYNEQFF. For the CDR3, the DNA is TGCGCCAGCAGCCCTAGCGGACCATCCTACAATGAGCAGTTCTTC.

In this sample, this clone turned up once. The rearrangement links TRBV5-6 to TRBJ2-3; 14 bases align to TRBD2. The CDR3 runs to 19 residues. Unmatched junction bases numbered 11, after V lost 3 bases and J lost 2 bases. The germline V gene encodes CDR1 SGHDT and CDR2 YYEEEE. The CDR3 DNA reads as TGTGCCAGCAGCTCAACTCGGGGACTAGCGGGAGAGATCACAGATACGCAGTATTTT. Protein: CASSSTRGLAGEITDTQYF.

DNA for the CDR3: TGCGCCAGCAGTGACTACGAACAAAGGGGAATAGCCGAGCAGTACTTC. Amino acid sequence: CASSDYEQRGIAEQYF. V is TRBV10-1 and J is TRBJ2-7; a weak D match, TRBD1 (5 bases). Germline assignment: CDR1 WNHNN and CDR2 SYGVQD (reference sequence). V was cut by 3 bases and J by 6 bases, with 21 bases left in between. The CDR3 extends over 16 amino acids.

This clone has only one observation. The V gene is TRBV28, the J gene TRBJ1-4, with a weak D call TRBD1 (6 bases). V lost 10 bases and J 7 bases, leaving 25 bases between the germline ends. Germline-derived CDR1 and CDR2 are MDHEN and SYDVKM. This CDR3 is built from 16 residues. Here the CDR3 reads CATERGTGRTVEKLFF. The CDR3 DNA is TGTGCCACCGAGCGTGGAACGGGACGGACAGTTGAAAAACTGTTTTTT.

This chain joins TRBV29-1 and TRBJ2-3; possible D gene TRBD2, 6 bases. V was shortened by 6 bases and J by 1 base, with 14 bases between the two germline ends. Germline CDR1 SQVTM, CDR2 ANQGSEA. This CDR3 has 14 amino acids. CDR3 in DNA: TGCAGCGTCCTTGGGGCTAGCGGCACAGATACGCAGTATTTT. Encoded protein: CSVLGASGTDTQYF.

The chain joins TRBV7-9 to TRBJ1-1; no clear D. Germline V gives CDR1 SEHNR, CDR2 FQNEAQ (reference sequence). The CDR3 covers 12 residues. The germline V and J ends were trimmed by 5 bases and 3 bases, with 7 bases remaining between them. CDR3 coding DNA: TGTGCCAGCAGCCTCGAGTACACTGAAGCTTTCTTT. Translated, it gives CASSLEYTEAFF.

The chain couples TRBV5-1 to TRBJ1-1; D is perhaps TRBD1 (5 bases). Between the trimmed V and J ends, which lost 4 bases and 10 bases, there was a span of 26 bases. CDR1 is SGHRS and CDR2 is YFSETQ in the germline V gene. The CDR3 covers 16 residues. The DNA of the CDR3 is TGCGCCAGCAGCGGCGGAACCGGGACGGGGGAACAAGGAGCTTTCTTT. This codes for CASSGGTGTGEQGAFF.

As regards this clone: Other nucleotide sequences from this sample produce the same CDR3. The J gene is TRBJ2-3, the V gene TRBV12-3 or TRBV12-4, with 7 bases that match TRBD2. With V trimmed by 6 bases and J by 3 bases, 3 bases remained unmatched. CDR3 length: 13 amino acids. The CDR3 reads CASRSGGTDTQYF. The DNA for the CDR3 is TGTGCCAGCAGATCGGGAGGTACAGATACGCAGTATTTT.

The V gene is TRBV27, the J gene TRBJ2-1; a possible D gene is TRBD2 (6 bases). Germline loops: CDR1 MNHEY, CDR2 SMNVEV (reference sequence). The CDR3 spans 16 residues. V was clipped by 5 bases and J by 0 bases, with 14 bases between them. The CDR3 DNA is TGTGCCAGCAGTCAGACTAGTCTACTCTCCTACAATGAGCAGTTCTTC. Its protein is CASSQTSLLSYNEQFF.

This sequence joins TRBV30 and TRBJ2-1, with D tentatively TRBD1 (6 bases). Deletions cut 4 bases from V and 5 bases from J, with 12 bases between. CDR1 GTSNPN and CDR2 SVGIG come from the germline V gene (reference sequence). The CDR3 runs to 13 residues. CDR3 in amino acids: CAWNPGDHNEQFF. The CDR3 DNA reads TGTGCCTGGAACCCAGGGGACCACAATGAGCAGTTCTTC.

The chain links TRBV7-9 to TRBJ2-3; TRBD2 aligns across 7 bases. CDR1 is SEHNR, CDR2 FQNEAQ, per germline (reference sequence). With 5 bases clipped from V and 3 bases from J, the junction kept 8 bases outside the gene matches. The CDR3 totals 15 residues. CDR3 residues: CASSAVGGTTDTQYF. The CDR3 nucleotides read TGTGCCAGCAGCGCCGTCGGGGGGACGACAGATACGCAGTATTTT.

This chain joins TRBV7-6 and TRBJ1-2; 9 nucleotides line up with TRBD1. There are 13 residues in the CDR3. Germline V CDR1 and CDR2: SGHVS, FNYEAQ. After removal of 4 bases from V and 11 bases from J, the junction contained 8 bases not matched to a gene. The CDR3 nucleotides read TGTGCCAGCAGCTCCGGACAGGGGCCGGGATACACCTTC. Amino acids: CASSSGQGPGYTF.

The chain is built from TRBV29-1 and TRBJ1-1; D is perhaps TRBD1 (5 bases). Looked up from germline, CDR1 is SQVTM and CDR2 is ANQGSEA. CDR3 length: 13 amino acids. With 4 bases removed from V and 0 bases from J, the gap between germline ends came to 9 bases. The CDR3 reads CSVAEGMNTEAFF. DNA of the CDR3: TGCAGCGTTGCGGAGGGGATGAACACTGAAGCTTTCTTT.

Only one count was recorded for this clone. The genes are TRBV13 and TRBJ2-7; 9 nucleotides agree with TRBD1. CDR1 PRHDT and CDR2 FYEKMQ come from the germline V gene (reference sequence). The trim removed 4 bases at V and 11 bases at J, leaving 6 bases unmatched. The CDR3 spans 12 residues. The CDR3 here is CASSSEGTGKYF. The CDR3 DNA reads TGTGCCAGCAGCTCCGAAGGGACAGGGAAGTACTTC. Full variable domain (missing parts from reference TRBV13 and TRBJ2-7): AAGVIQSPRHLIKEKRETATLKCYPIPRHDTVYWYQQGPGQDPQFLISFYEKMQSDKGSIPDRFSAQQFSDYHSELNMSSLELGDSALYFCASSSEGTGKYFGPGTRLTVT.

V is TRBV24-1 and J is TRBJ2-2, with 12 bases aligning to TRBD2. The length of the CDR3 is 18 residues. V was pared by 1 base and J by 2 bases, with 4 bases of the junction left unmatched. CDR1 KGHDR and CDR2 SFDVKD come from the germline V gene. Here the CDR3 DNA reads TGTGCCACCAGTGATTTTTGGACTAGCGGGGTTAACACCGGGGAGCTGTTTTTT. Translation gives CATSDFWTSGVNTGELFF.

The rearrangement joins TRBV5-1 to TRBJ2-5; 7 bases agree with TRBD1. Per the germline V gene, CDR1 is SGHRS and CDR2 is YFSETQ. Germline trimming cut 4 bases from V and 1 base from J; bases unmatched to any gene: 1. The CDR3 has 13 amino acids. CDR3 protein: CASSGDSQETQYF. The CDR3 DNA sequence: TGCGCCAGCAGCGGGGACAGCCAAGAGACCCAGTACTTC.

The chain is built from TRBV6-5 and TRBJ2-7; D is perhaps TRBD2 (5 bases). CDR1 and CDR2 (germline): MNHEY, SVGAGI. Trimming pared 6 bases from V and 3 bases from J, leaving 12 bases between. The CDR3 is 13 amino acids. The CDR3 sequence is CASREAGNYEQYF. The DNA for the CDR3 is TGTGCCAGCAGGGAGGCAGGCAACTACGAGCAGTACTTC.

Comments on this clone: At one of its ends the junction is not consistent with the germline gene, which may arise from a read error. The rearrangement uses TRBV11-3 and TRBJ2-7; 8 nucleotides match TRBD2. Looked up from germline, CDR1 is SGHNT and CDR2 is YENEEA. The CDR3 is 13 residues long. CDR3 protein: CASSLDHASGLHF. DNA of the CDR3: TGTGCCAGCAGCTTAGATCACGCTAGCGGGCTTCACTTC.

J is TRBJ2-2 and V is TRBV3-1 (or the pseudogene TRBV3-2); 8 nucleotides match TRBD1. V lost 5 bases to trimming and J lost 5 bases; unmatched junction nucleotides: 4. This CDR3 has 14 amino acids. Germline V gives CDR1 LGHDT, CDR2 YNNKEL (reference sequence). CDR3 in amino acids: CASSSGQETGELFF. The DNA of the CDR3 is TGTGCCAGCAGCTCGGGACAGGAAACCGGGGAGCTGTTTTTT.

The rearrangement uses TRBV18 and TRBJ1-1; D gene unclear. Germline-derived CDR1 and CDR2 are KGHSH and LQKENI. Trimming removed 3 bases from V and 2 bases from J, with 16 bases in between. This CDR3 comprises 16 residues. The CDR3: CASSPRGGSVNTEAFF. CDR3 sequence (DNA): TGTGCCAGCTCACCGCGGGGTGGGTCGGTTAACACTGAAGCTTTCTTT.

This chain connects TRBV29-1 to TRBJ1-2; D is unresolved. V lost 1 base and J lost 8, with 11 bases in between. Germline lookup yields CDR1 SQVTM and CDR2 ANQGSEA. The CDR3 has 12 residues. The CDR3 here is CSVEAVQEGYTF. CDR3 DNA sequence: TGCAGCGTTGAAGCGGTCCAGGAAGGCTACACCTTC.

The chain combines TRBV9 with TRBJ2-3, with 11 positions matching TRBD2. This CDR3 contains 18 residues. V was pared by 0 bases and J by 2 bases, with 8 bases of the junction left unmatched. Germline CDR1 and CDR2: SGDLS and YYNGEE. For the CDR3, the DNA is TGTGCCAGCAGCGTAGGCCTCGGGACTAGCGGATACACAGATACGCAGTATTTT. Protein product: CASSVGLGTSGYTDTQYF.